The source of this T cell receptor beta chain is a study of cytomegalovirus exposure and HLA in healthy donors (dated by TCRdb to about 2017). About the full investigation: An earlier analysis of more than 550 of the donors reported about 260 Gb of sequence data and 95 million to 130 million unique TCR beta sequences obtained from 150 million to 200 million T cells. All discovery cohort repertoires had been generated on a single sequencing platform. On average, around 240,000 unique TCR beta nucleotide sequences were sequenced per donor among 398 genotyped donors of the cohort, with 15% to 20% of those sequences being non-productive. Donor age, sex, ethnicity and CMV serostatus were compiled together with the repertoire data. Class I and class II HLA loci were covered by the typing at four-digit resolution. Of the 300 to 500 genotyped donors, 80% to 90% were placed in the genetic ancestry cluster associated with self-reported Caucasian donors. A later genetic analysis took genome-wide SNP genotypes for about 55% of the 666 donors and used that subset as a discovery cohort. To predict cytomegalovirus infection status, the study combined high-throughput TCR immunosequencing, statistical association of individual TCRs with disease status, and machine learning. The later analysis used no new phenotypic data to find candidate immune exposures, relying instead on TCR beta sequences and their occurrence across donors. Besides the first cohort of 550 to 750 subjects, a separate validation cohort made up of 120 or so different subjects was used. A later analysis re-examined previously published TCR beta repertoires from roughly 650 donors and added high-resolution HLA genotyping to investigate patterns of TCR occurrence. The number of typed donors differed by locus: about 620-630 for A, B, C, DRB1 and DQB1; some 500 for DQA1; some 610 for DPA1; and 400 to 480 for DPB1. The aim of the study was to test whether cataloging public T cell receptors could identify signatures of past pathogen exposure. Roughly five DR-DQ haplotypes were handled as single units for association and clustering, since linkage in the cohort was strong. The study profiled the T cell repertoires of about 720 subjects by immunosequencing and related them to cytomegalovirus serostatus. Around 300 gigabases of sequencing data and approximately 85 million unique TCR sequences were included in an early release covering roughly 700 HLA-typed donors. In an earlier analysis of 587 of the donors, high-throughput TCR beta sequencing was used to judge whether each TCR beta V gene segment behaved as functional or pseudogenic.

Library creation used the immunoSEQ multiplex PCR assay. The multiplex PCR relied on a mix of 60 forward primers for TCR Vbeta segments and 13 reverse primers for TCR Jbeta segments. Amplification of the CDR3 region of rearranged TCR beta genes was performed with a multiplex PCR assay on genomic DNA. Amplified TCR beta libraries were sequenced as 87-base-pair reads on the Illumina HiSeq System. The original pipeline was this. A later analysis tallied some 79 million unique TCR beta chains across the 660 or so repertoires, and some 12 million of those chains were shared by two or more donors. A nearest-neighbor algorithm error-corrected the raw reads and collapsed the reads into unique sequences, merging closely related sequences to remove PCR and sequencing errors. CDR3 sequences were aligned to IMGT reference sequences to assign V, D and J gene segments. For a sequence to be retained, at least a six-nucleotide match to both a V gene segment and a J gene segment was required. Rearrangements were classified as productive when the CDR3 lacked stop codons and remained in frame with V and J, and all other rearrangements were classified as non-productive. CDR3 was defined by IMGT convention, running from the second conserved V-encoded cysteine to the conserved J-encoded phenylalanine. Sequences without an unambiguous match to a single V gene segment were excluded from the earlier analysis of a few hundred of the donors. An earlier analysis of 587 of the donors classified V segments as functional when productive rearrangements were above 56.7% and as segregating when the standard deviation between donors was above 5%. A statistical classification framework was built to diagnose cytomegalovirus status from the catalog of TCR beta chain sequences. In a later analysis, TCR nucleotide sequences were compared against IMGT/GENE-DB human TR gene sequences so that V and J genes could be assigned. A later analysis assigned CDR3 sequences and most-parsimonious VDJ recombination scenarios with the TCRdist pipeline. A later analysis defined each TCR beta chain by its CDR3 amino acid sequence plus V-gene family, and excluded reads lacking a unique V-gene family. To address suspected cross-contamination and a sequencing artifact, a later analysis removed 550 to 750 highly shared, low-generation-probability nucleotide sequences. A later analysis calculated a clonal expansion index for each public chain from normalized within-repertoire ranks of inferred template counts. In a later analysis, generation probabilities were computed with a VDJ recombination model fitted to out-of-frame rearrangements, and the resulting probabilities were checked against IGoR. Hypergeometric tests were used in a later analysis to score TCR-TCR, TCR-HLA and TCR-CMV co-occurrence, with a repertoire-size bias correction applied to the TCR pairs. False discovery rates were estimated in a later analysis by permuting HLA or CMV assignments 20 times. In a later analysis, co-occurring TCRs were grouped using DBSCAN, and TCRdist sequence similarity was added for clustering within HLA-allele-positive subsets. Repertoires with fewer than 30,000 or more than 120,000 public chains, plus five repertoires with anomalous nucleotide sharing, were excluded from co-occurrence clustering. The table comes from immuneACCESS by way of TCRdb, which keeps in-frame sequences with V and J called. Part of the clones is missing from these tables; in studies checked, under half for an unresolved V gene and the rest for unknown reasons. D and trimming come from the DNA, and the V and J calls and clone size come from that table. In this sample the table shows about 130,000 clones, 75% to 85% of which occur a single time. Around 2.5% of the sample rests with the top ten.

Study-wide conclusions, independent of this receptor: When HLA alleles, especially DR and DQ, strongly co-occurred, TCR associations were difficult to assign to individual alleles. The authors suggested that the approach could potentially be extended to other disease states and immunological phenotypes. Correlated functional status among segregating V segments might reflect linkage disequilibrium, but an unknown experimental factor could not be ruled out. For the cohort, immune exposure information was limited to CMV serostatus. Because counts were too low, roughly 17 rarely observed V segments, including chromosome 9 orphons, were left out of the earlier analysis of a few hundred of the donors. The classifier was reported to diagnose cytomegalovirus status with high specificity and sensitivity in both the original cohort and the validation cohort. A further reported finding was that TCR beta sequences accurately predicted the HLA-A and HLA-B alleles for most subjects in the first cohort. HLA typing was unavailable for some donors at each locus, so association tests used only the typed subset. A later analysis reported that several top co-occurrence clusters appeared linked to parvovirus B19, influenza, CMV and Epstein-Barr virus. The study listed approximately 150 TCR beta chains as associated with cytomegalovirus. Across donors, most TCR sequences were observed very rarely, whereas some public TCRs were present in many individuals. The presence/absence analyses assumed that sequencing depth was roughly uniform across donors, and that assumption may not be true. Because the 87-base-pair reads could not distinguish some IMGT-functional V segments, including TRBV6-2 and TRBV6-3, those segments were excluded. Specific HLA alleles were associated with roughly 17,000 TCR beta sequences at a false discovery rate of 0.05 in a later analysis. Three of the identified cytomegalovirus-associated TCR beta chains were confirmed in vitro to be specific for cytomegalovirus antigens. In an earlier analysis of over 550 of the donors, most TCR beta V segments were observed in productive rearrangements about 87% or about 30% of the time, broadly matching IMGT annotations. A later genetic analysis reported fewer N-insertions in productive TCRs among donors in an Asian-associated ancestry cluster than the approximately 700-donor mean. A later analysis found that most CMV-associated TCR beta chains appeared HLA-restricted, with HLA associations seemingly driven largely by CMV exposure. The sequencing pipeline was judged likely to have produced a cluster of highly shared sequence variants as a technical artifact. V-gene and J-gene trimming of TCR beta chains was associated with a missense DCLRE1C variant in a later genetic analysis, and the association was replicated in an independent cohort. In this cohort, only TCR beta chains were sequenced, and detectable features were limited by the absence of alpha or paired-chain data. In a later analysis, the rate of TCR association differed among HLA loci, with DRB1 alleles having the most associated TCRs and HLA-C alleles having the fewest. In a later analysis, HLA-associated TCR beta chains were found to be more clonally expanded and to have lower generation probabilities than equally common non-associated chains.

The cohort consisted of some 670 healthy bone marrow donors. At the time of sampling, every cohort member was nominally healthy, though immune exposures that went unrecorded were likely present. The donor was CMV seronegative and belonged to the group of approximately 320 seronegative cohort members. Every donor gave a peripheral blood sample, and the peripheral blood mononuclear cells from that sample were used for TCR beta sequencing. Genomic DNA was extracted from the blood cell samples with the Qiagen DNeasy Blood Extraction Kit. Remarks on this clone: Its target antigen remains unknown. One base away there is no much larger clone; base qualities are not given.

For CDR1 and CDR2, the germline V gene lists MDHEN and SYDVKM. From its cysteine to its phenylalanine, the CDR3 spans 14 amino acids. Only the CDR3 region is kept as DNA, spanning 42 bases read in frame from base 1. At the junction V is shortened by 6 bases and J by 1 base; bases outside the gene matches: 4. The clonotype was recovered from a man under 40 in good health and CMV-seronegative. The receptor chain draws on TRBV28 and TRBJ1-1; 8 bases in the middle match TRBD1. The sequencing input was PBMCs. The bases are TGTGCCAGCAGGGCAGGGGGCCCGAACACTGAAGCTTTCTTT. It translates to CASRAGGPNTEAFF.